This passage covers 20 T cell receptor beta chains from one sample sequenced in a study of T-cell memory formation after mild COVID-19. MiXCR, run by TCRdb on the 5' RACE reads, gives a single entry per CDR3 protein. The repertoire holds approximately 250,000 distinct CDR3 sequences, with about 16% as singletons. Sequencing used PBMCs or a T cell subset sorted from them (not recorded which). These receptors were taken from a man between 18 and 35 years old who had mild COVID-19 (a few samples of this study predate the infection). Cell type and time point are not known.

This clonotype was counted only a few times. The chain couples TRBV20-1 to TRBJ2-7; perhaps TRBD2 as D (6 bases). The CDR3 consists of 15 residues. The germline V and J ends were trimmed by 5 bases and 3 bases, with 20 bases remaining between them. The V gene's germline CDR1 is DFQATT and CDR2 SNEGSKA (reference sequence). For the CDR3, the DNA is TGCAGTGCTGTCCCCCACGGGGCGGGGTTCTACGAGCAGTACTTC. Translated: CSAVPHGAGFYEQYF.

The genes are TRBV7-8 and TRBJ1-1; D gene ambiguous. The CDR3 is 17 residues long. The ends were cut back, 5 bases at V and 0 bases at J, with 19 bases in the middle. Per the germline V gene, CDR1 is SGHVS and CDR2 is FQNEAQ. DNA for the CDR3: TGTGCCAGCAGCCCCCTAGTGCCTGGGCAAATGAACACTGAAGCTTTCTTT. Its translation is CASSPLVPGQMNTEAFF.

This clonotype was counted a few times. The chain combines TRBV30 with TRBJ1-1, with no clear D. CDR3 length: 12 residues. Per the germline V gene, CDR1 is GTSNPN and CDR2 is SVGIG (reference sequence). Trimming cost V 0 bases and J 11 bases, with 13 bases left between them. For the CDR3, the DNA is TGTGCCTGGAGTGTTTGGGGATTAGGCGCTTTCTTT. Translating it yields CAWSVWGLGAFF.

The rearrangement links TRBV7-6 to TRBJ2-2, with 8 bases aligning to TRBD2. V shed 8 bases, J shed 4 bases, and the junction held 12 bases outside the gene matches. CDR3 length: 16 amino acids. Germline V gene data show CDR1 as SGHVS and CDR2 as FNYEAQ. The CDR3, as DNA: TGTGCCAGCTTATACGTAGGCGGGGGGACCACCGGGGAGCTGTTTTTT. This encodes CASLYVGGGTTGELFF.

The chain joins TRBV29-1 to TRBJ2-2; 10 nucleotides align to TRBD1. Germline V gene lookup returns CDR1 SQVTM and CDR2 ANQGSEA. The CDR3 length is 13 residues. Germline trimming cut 6 bases from V and 3 bases from J; bases unmatched to any gene: 1. The chain's CDR3 is CSVGTGDTGELFF. DNA of the CDR3: TGCAGCGTGGGGACAGGGGACACCGGGGAGCTGTTTTTT.

V gene TRBV12-3 or TRBV12-4 combines with J gene TRBJ1-3; D perhaps matches TRBD1 (6 bases). The V and J ends lost 5 bases and 0 bases respectively, with 11 bases between them. The CDR3 is 15 residues long. Here the CDR3 DNA reads TGTGCCAGCAGTCCGAACAGGGTCTCTGGAAACACCATATATTTT. Translation: CASSPNRVSGNTIYF.

The table lists this clonotype with many counts. Here the CDR3 DNA reads TGTGCCAGCAGTGGGGGTATGAACACTGAAGCTTTCTTT. It codes for CASSGGMNTEAFF. The chain couples TRBV7-3 to TRBJ1-1; possibly TRBD1 for D (5 bases). The CDR3 consists of 13 residues. CDR1 and CDR2 from the germline V gene are SGHTA and FQGTGA. V gave up 6 bases and J gave up 0 bases, with 8 bases separating them.

This clonotype was observed a handful of times. The genes are TRBV6-6 and TRBJ1-6, with 9 bases that match TRBD1. Germline V gene data show CDR1 as MNHNY and CDR2 as SVGAGI (reference sequence). V lost 5 bases to trimming and J lost 10 bases; unmatched junction nucleotides: 12. This CDR3 has 16 residues. The CDR3 reads CASSGSFRDRESPLHF. CDR3 coding DNA: TGTGCCAGCAGTGGCTCTTTCCGGGACAGGGAGTCACCCCTCCACTTT.

This clonotype showed up just a few times. The chain uses TRBV11-2 and TRBJ2-7; 12 bases are a match to TRBD2. Per the germline V gene, CDR1 is SGHAT and CDR2 is FQNNGV. The CDR3 sequence is 15 residues long. The trim removed 5 bases at V and 2 bases at J, leaving 4 bases unmatched. In nucleotides, the CDR3 is TGTGCCAGCAGCACAAGGACTAGCGGGGCCTACGAGCAGTACTTC. Amino acids: CASSTRTSGAYEQYF.

This clonotype was recorded a few times. This chain uses TRBV7-2 with TRBJ2-1, with 9 bases identical to TRBD2. The CDR3 runs 13 residues. CDR1 is SGHTA, CDR2 FQGNSA, per germline. V lost 1 base to trimming and J lost 9 bases; unmatched junction nucleotides: 1. The CDR3 protein is CASSLGGGVEQFF. The CDR3 region has the DNA TGTGCCAGCAGCTTAGGCGGGGGGGTTGAGCAGTTCTTC. Looking up the rest from reference TRBV7-2 and TRBJ2-1 gives the full variable domain: GAGVSQSPSNKVTEKGKDVELRCDPISGHTALYWYRQSLGQGLEFLIYFQGNSAPDKSGLPSDRFSAERTGGSVSTLTIQRTQQEDSAVYLCASSLGGGVEQFFGPGTRLTVL.

This clonotype was counted only a few times. The chain employs TRBV11-2 and TRBJ2-2; D may match TRBD1 or TRBD2 (5 bases each). With 5 bases removed from V and 2 bases from J, the gap between germline ends came to 21 bases. CDR1 and CDR2 from the germline V gene are SGHAT and FQNNGV. CDR3 length equals 18 residues. The CDR3 spells CASSKPSGRRKNTGELFF. CDR3 DNA sequence: TGTGCCAGCAGCAAACCATCGGGGCGGCGAAAAAACACCGGGGAGCTGTTTTTT.

This rearrangement joins TRBV5-1 to TRBJ1-1; D perhaps matches TRBD1 (6 bases). The CDR3 is 15 amino acids. Germline values: CDR1 SGHRS, CDR2 YFSETQ. The V gene lost 4 bases and the J gene lost 5 bases, with 18 bases spanning the gap. The CDR3: CASSLTWGAGTEAFF. CDR3 bases: TGCGCCAGCAGCCTCACCTGGGGGGCCGGGACTGAAGCTTTCTTT. Full variable domain (remainder filled in from reference TRBV5-1 and TRBJ1-1): KAGVTQTPRYLIKTRGQQVTLSCSPISGHRSVSWYQQTPGQGLQFLFEYFSETQRNKGNFPGRFSGRQFSNSRSEMNVSTLELGDSALYLCASSLTWGAGTEAFFGQGTRLTVV.

This clonotype was recorded many times. This chain connects TRBV3-1 to TRBJ2-3; 7 positions match TRBD2. The V segment lost 4 bases and the J segment 4 bases; nucleotides outside the gene matches: 2. This CDR3 region has 13 residues. CDR1 and CDR2 from the germline V gene are LGHDT and YNNKEL (reference sequence). CDR3 amino acids: CASSRSGADTQYF. CDR3 nucleotides: TGTGCCAGCAGCCGAAGCGGGGCAGATACGCAGTATTTT.

This clonotype was recorded a few times. The gene calls are TRBV6-5 and TRBJ1-1; maybe TRBD1 (5 bases). Looked up from germline, CDR1 is MNHEY and CDR2 is SVGAGI. The CDR3 sequence is 13 residues long. Trimming cost V 6 bases and J 6 bases, with 14 bases left between them. The CDR3 sequence: CASSRPWGAEAFF. In DNA form, the CDR3 reads TGTGCCAGCAGCCGACCCTGGGGCGCTGAAGCTTTCTTT.

A few counts support this clonotype. J is TRBJ2-3 and V is TRBV12-3 or TRBV12-4; unclear D gene. This CDR3 contains 14 residues. Trimming took 6 bases from V and 2 from J, leaving 12 bases between them. The DNA for the CDR3 is TGTGCCAGCAGACGTGGCTACCCCACAGATACGCAGTATTTT. It is translated as CASRRGYPTDTQYF.

This sequence joins TRBV6-6 and TRBJ2-5; no clear D. The CDR3 sequence is 13 residues long. CDR1 and CDR2 (germline): MNHNY, SVGAGI (reference sequence). The ends were cut back, 6 bases at V and 1 base at J, with 9 bases in the middle. In DNA form, the CDR3 reads TGTGCCAGCAGAGACAACGGCCAAGAGACCCAGTACTTC. Amino acids: CASRDNGQETQYF.

This clonotype was observed a few times. The genes are TRBV7-2 and TRBJ2-3; D perhaps matches TRBD1 (6 bases). Trimming pared 5 bases from V and 0 bases from J, leaving 12 bases between. This CDR3 spans 15 amino acids. Germline CDR1 is SGHTA and CDR2 is FQGNSA. As DNA, the CDR3 is TGTGCCAGCAGCCCTCAGGGGATTAGCACAGATACGCAGTATTTT. It translates to CASSPQGISTDTQYF.

The sample holds a few counts of this clonotype. The chain is built from TRBV24-1 and TRBJ2-5; D remains ambiguous. The germline gives CDR1 KGHDR, CDR2 SFDVKD. Deletions cut 5 bases from V and 1 base from J, with 13 bases between. The CDR3 contains 15 residues. The CDR3 loop reads CATSAALGIQETQYF. The CDR3 region has the DNA TGTGCCACCAGTGCCGCTCTTGGAATCCAAGAGACCCAGTACTTC.

The chain uses TRBV5-1 and TRBJ1-1; no clear D. Germline V lookup: CDR1 SGHRS, CDR2 YFSETQ. The CDR3 totals 14 residues. Trimming shortened V by 3 bases and J by 0 bases, and 9 bases separated the two germline ends. The CDR3, as DNA: TGCGCCAGCAGCTCGGCGACGGTGAACACTGAAGCTTTCTTT. Protein sequence: CASSSATVNTEAFF.

This sequence joins TRBV20-1 and TRBJ1-6; D is uncertain. CDR1 DFQATT and CDR2 SNEGSKA come from the germline V gene (reference sequence). This CDR3 comprises 16 residues. The V gene lost 5 bases and the J gene lost 0 bases, with 14 bases spanning the gap. The CDR3 DNA follows: TGCAGTGCTTACACCGGGCCGAGCTCCTATAATTCACCCCTCCACTTT. Amino acids: CSAYTGPSSYNSPLHF.